These 10 T cell receptor beta chains originate from one sample sequenced in a study of shared clonotypes between healthy human individuals (TCRdb year 2020). Library preparation used the immunoSEQ multiplex PCR assay. TCRdb mirrors the immuneACCESS table, restricted to in-frame sequences. Some clones are absent from its copies; in checked studies, under half trace to an unresolved V gene, and the reason for the others is unknown. The sample table shows about 1 million clones, and 65% to 75% are seen once. The top ten clonotypes cover approximately 1.5% of the sample. Sequenced sample: memory CD4+ T cells sorted from blood. The cell subset or site label, read with the paper, signifies: CD45RA-negative fraction. These receptors were collected from a man younger than 30 in good health.

V gene TRBV5-1 combines with J gene TRBJ2-2; 8 nucleotides agree with TRBD1. The CDR3 is 16 residues long. The V and J ends lost 5 bases and 4 bases, in that order; junction bases with no gene match: 10. Germline CDR1 SGHRS, CDR2 YFSETQ. The CDR3 nucleotides are TGCGCCAGCAGTTTCCTGGAGACAGGGGCCACCGGGGAGCTGTTTTTT. This encodes CASSFLETGATGELFF.

The genes are TRBV15 and TRBJ2-5; D possibly corresponds to TRBD1 (6 bases). V lost 0 bases and J lost 4, with 12 bases in between. Germline V gene sequence: CDR1 LNHNV, CDR2 YYDKDF (reference sequence). This CDR3 region has 15 residues. DNA of the CDR3: TGTGCCACCAGCAGAGACCGTGCAGGGGCAGAGACCCAGTACTTC. The encoded protein is CATSRDRAGAETQYF.

In its sample, this clone was seen once. The gene calls are TRBV7-9 and TRBJ2-5; 14 nucleotides match TRBD2. From germline, CDR1 is SEHNR and CDR2 FQNEAQ (reference sequence). V shed 3 bases and J 4 bases; nucleotides not matched to a gene: 4. This CDR3 is 16 amino acids long. The CDR3 is CASSFRLAGGPETQYF. For the CDR3, the DNA is TGTGCCAGCAGCTTTAGACTAGCGGGGGGGCCAGAGACCCAGTACTTC.

This clone occurred once. The rearrangement links TRBV7-9 to TRBJ2-5, with TRBD2 matching over 10 bases. Germline V CDR1 and CDR2: SEHNR, FQNEAQ (reference sequence). Losses at the gene ends were 1 base for V and 0 bases for J; bases not matched to a gene: 2. This CDR3 is 16 amino acids long. The CDR3 loop reads CASSLGTSGYQETQYF. DNA of the CDR3: TGTGCCAGCAGCTTAGGGACTAGCGGCTACCAAGAGACCCAGTACTTC.

This rearrangement joins TRBV4-3 to TRBJ1-2, with 9 bases that match TRBD1. The trim removed 0 bases at V and 4 bases at J, leaving 12 bases unmatched. This CDR3 is built from 18 residues. Germline values: CDR1 LGHNA, CDR2 YSLEER. CDR3 coding DNA: TGCGCCAGCAGCCAAGATGCCTCCGGGACAGGGCTCATCTATGGCTACACCTTC. Protein: CASSQDASGTGLIYGYTF.

This clone was observed a single time. J is TRBJ1-5 and V is TRBV7-2; D gene unclear. The CDR3 runs to 12 residues. Germline CDR1 and CDR2: SGHTA and FQGNSA. V lost 5 bases to trimming and J lost 4 bases, with 6 bases between them. CDR3: CASSLYNQPQHF. In DNA, the CDR3 is TGTGCCAGCAGCCTCTATAATCAGCCCCAGCATTTT.

The gene calls are TRBV28 and TRBJ2-7, with 9 bases identical to TRBD1. V was pared by 6 bases and J by 2 bases, with 8 bases of the junction left unmatched. The germline V gene encodes CDR1 MDHEN and CDR2 SYDVKM. This CDR3 spans 15 amino acids. Here the CDR3 DNA reads TGTGCCAGCAGGTCCGGGACAGGGAGGACCTACGAGCAGTACTTC. Translation: CASRSGTGRTYEQYF.

This clone was detected once. This sequence joins TRBV7-3 and TRBJ2-2, with 9 bases that match TRBD2. The CDR3 covers 15 residues. Trimming cost V 4 bases and J 4 bases; bases outside gene matches: 4. CDR1 is SGHTA, CDR2 FQGTGA, per germline. CDR3 in DNA: TGTGCCAGCAGCTCGGGACTAGCCGGCACCGGGGAGCTGTTTTTT. The encoded protein is CASSSGLAGTGELFF. The full variable domain, completed using reference TRBV7-3 and TRBJ2-2, is GAGVSQTPSNKVTEKGKYVELRCDPISGHTALYWYRQSLGQGPEFLIYFQGTGAADDSGLPNDRFFAVRPEGSVSTLKIQRTERGDSAVYLCASSSGLAGTGELFFGEGSRLTVL.

The chain links TRBV7-2 to TRBJ2-1, with 8 nucleotides matching TRBD2. J was trimmed by 6 bases and V by 5 bases; bases with no gene match: 12. Germline CDR1 is SGHTA and CDR2 is FQGNSA. This CDR3 has 16 amino acids. CDR3 in DNA: TGTGCCAGCAGCGTAATGACTAGCGAAGTTGGCAATGAGCAGTTCTTC. This codes for CASSVMTSEVGNEQFF.

This clone occurred once. V usage is TRBV7-2 and J usage is TRBJ2-3, with a tentative D call TRBD2 (6 bases). The CDR3 is 15 residues long. V was pared by 2 bases and J by 7 bases, with 16 bases between. Germline V CDR1 and CDR2: SGHTA, FQGNSA. The CDR3 coding sequence is TGTGCCAGCAGCTTAATGAGTAGCGGCCGGAATACGCAGTATTTT. Translation: CASSLMSSGRNTQYF.